This T cell receptor (beta chain) is drawn from a study of cytomegalovirus exposure and HLA in healthy donors. The length of the CDR3 is 16 residues. Per the germline V gene, CDR1 is SGHDT and CDR2 is YYEEEE. Trimming cost V 4 bases and J 3 bases, with 18 bases left between them. TCRdb's copy holds only in-frame clones and misses some; the assay was immunoSEQ multiplex PCR. The table includes 120,000 or so clones, roughly 88% detected once. The chain joins TRBV5-6 to TRBJ2-3, with TRBD2 as a possible D gene (6 bases). The sample comprised PBMCs. This receptor was obtained from a woman in her twenties or thirties in good health and CMV-seropositive. The CDR3 sequence is CASSPYGRDVTDTQYF. Written as DNA, the CDR3 is TGTGCCAGCAGCCCGTACGGGCGGGACGTAACAGATACGCAGTATTTT.